This T cell receptor (beta chain) came from a study of blood T cell repertoires in COVID-19. Background on the study: Acute and convalescent COVID-19 samples came from the United States, Italy and Spain. PBMCs, B-cell-depleted T cells, or T cells were the source of the cDNA or gDNA that made up the material.

Clones were read by immunoSEQ multiplex PCR, and TCRdb kept only the in-frame ones, dropping some. This repertoire shows some 150,000 clones, roughly 84% found once; its top ten account for more than 4.5%. CDR1 is SGHNT and CDR2 is YYREEE in the germline V gene (reference sequence). The CDR3 extends over 14 amino acids. V lost 5 bases to trimming and J lost 8 bases; unmatched junction nucleotides: 11. The sample holds a few counts of this clone. The chain combines TRBV5-4 with TRBJ1-2; 8 bases fit TRBD1. The sequenced material came from PBMCs or T cells enriched from blood (not recorded which). The receptor was derived from a woman in her 50s who had been exposed to COVID-19. The CDR3 spells CASSSDRVGLGYTF. The CDR3 DNA reads TGTGCCAGCAGTTCGGACAGGGTCGGTCTAGGCTACACCTTC. The variable domain in full, completed from reference TRBV5-4 and TRBJ1-2, reads ETGVTQSPTHLIKTRGQQVTLRCSSQSGHNTVSWYQQALGQGPQFIFQYYREEENGRGNFPPRFSGLQFPNYSSELNVNALELDDSALYLCASSSDRVGLGYTFGSGTRLTVV.